This T cell receptor beta chain was identified in a study of blood T cell repertoires in COVID-19. Across the whole study: COVID-19 samples from acute and convalescent phases originated in the United States, Italy and Spain.

This CDR3 has 15 amino acids. Deletions cut 0 bases from V and 8 bases from J, with 16 bases between. From germline, CDR1 is LGHNA and CDR2 YSLEER. This clone was seen a handful of times. The repertoire was sequenced with immunoSEQ multiplex PCR; TCRdb's copy has only in-frame clones and lacks some. The table records around 60,000 clones, 86% of them present only once. The sample consisted of peripheral blood. This receptor was taken from an elderly woman with acute or convalescent COVID-19. The V and J genes are TRBV4-3 and TRBJ1-2; TRBD1 is a possible D gene (6 bases). In DNA form, the CDR3 reads TGCGCCAGCAGCCAAGATATGGGGGCGGGTCGAGGCTACACCTTC. It specifies CASSQDMGAGRGYTF.